Shown below are 2 T cell receptor beta chains from a single sample sequenced in a study of blood T cell repertoires in COVID-19. The protocol was immunoSEQ multiplex PCR, while the TCRdb copy is restricted to in-frame clones and leaves out a portion. Of over 250,000 clones listed, approximately 85% were seen once; the top ten hold 4.5% to 6%. The source material was peripheral blood. The source of these receptors is a man aged 50 or older with active or convalescent COVID-19.

J is TRBJ2-1 and V is TRBV5-1, with TRBD2 as a possible D gene (6 bases). From germline, CDR1 is SGHRS and CDR2 YFSETQ. Trimming removed 3 bases at V and 6 bases at J, with 13 bases between. There are 14 residues in the CDR3. CDR3 residues: CASSYGSSGNEQFF. CDR3 coding DNA: TGCGCCAGCAGCTATGGGAGTAGCGGCAATGAGCAGTTCTTC.

The rearrangement uses TRBV12-5 and TRBJ1-2, with 7 bases identical to TRBD1. Germline CDR1 LGHNT, CDR2 FRNRAP. CDR3 length: 17 residues. V lost 1 base, J lost 6 bases, and 14 bases stayed unmatched. CDR3 coding DNA: TGTGCTAGTGGTTTGGGATACGGGACAGCCGGACTTAATGGCTACACCTTC. This gives the protein CASGLGYGTAGLNGYTF.